Presented here are 14 T cell receptor beta chains from one specimen sequenced in a study of blood T cell repertoires in COVID-19. Libraries were prepared by immunoSEQ multiplex PCR; TCRdb keeps only in-frame clonotypes and omits some of them. The data show over 250,000 clones, 88% seen once. Source material: peripheral blood. The receptors were sampled from a woman aged 30 to 39 with acute or convalescent COVID-19.

V and J are TRBV2 and TRBJ2-3; maybe TRBD1 (5 bases). Per the germline V gene, CDR1 is SNHLY and CDR2 is FYNNEI. The CDR3 contains 15 residues. Trimming stripped 0 bases from V and 3 bases from J, with 10 bases between. CDR3 loop: CASSEAETVTDTQYF. For the CDR3, the DNA is TGTGCCAGCAGTGAAGCGGAGACAGTAACAGATACGCAGTATTTT.

V is TRBV7-3 and J is TRBJ2-7, with D possibly being TRBD2 (6 bases). The CDR3 sequence is 15 residues long. The germline V gene encodes CDR1 SGHTA and CDR2 FQGTGA. V was clipped by 4 bases and J by 2 bases, with 15 bases between them. CDR3 sequence (DNA): TGTGCCAGCAGCTGGAGGCGGAGGGGCCCCTACGAGCAGTACTTC. This translates into CASSWRRRGPYEQYF.

The gene calls are TRBV29-1 and TRBJ1-2; perhaps TRBD1 as D (6 bases). With 4 bases removed from V and 8 bases from J, the gap between germline ends came to 17 bases. The CDR3 spans 13 residues. CDR1 SQVTM and CDR2 ANQGSEA come from the germline V gene. CDR3 nucleotide sequence: TGCAGCGTTGTTCAGACAGGCCTTTTCGGCTACACCTTC. Translation: CSVVQTGLFGYTF.

This sequence joins TRBV18 and TRBJ2-2, with TRBD1 matching 12 bases. The V gene's germline CDR1 is KGHSH and CDR2 LQKENI. With V trimmed by 8 bases and J by 5 bases, 6 bases remained unmatched. There are 15 residues in the CDR3. The CDR3 nucleotides are TGTGCCAGCCAAGGGACAGGGGGCGCGACCGGGGAGCTGTTTTTT. Its protein product is CASQGTGGATGELFF.

The J gene is TRBJ2-7, the V gene TRBV11-2; 11 bases are a match to TRBD2. The ends lost 4 bases at V and 5 bases at J; junction bases unmatched: 10. Germline V gives CDR1 SGHAT, CDR2 FQNNGV. The CDR3 runs 16 residues. The CDR3 nucleotides read TGTGCCAGCAGCTCGTATTTAGGACTAGCGGGCGACGAGCAGTACTTC. Its translation is CASSSYLGLAGDEQYF.

The gene calls are TRBV12-2 and TRBJ1-1; the DNA was not used to check the table's D call, TRBD1. TRBV12-2 is classified as a pseudogene. The CDR3 loop spans 15 amino acids. In DNA, the CDR3 is TGTGCAAGTCGCTTGGCTGACAGACGGAACACTGAAGCTTTCTTT. Translated: CASRLADRRNTEAFF.

The chain recombines TRBV29-1 with TRBJ2-2; D unclear. Germline loops: CDR1 SQVTM, CDR2 ANQGSEA. The CDR3 is 13 amino acids. V lost 4 bases to trimming and J lost 1 base, with 7 bases between them. The chain's CDR3 is CSVGSGNTGELFF. CDR3 nucleotide sequence: TGCAGCGTTGGTTCCGGGAACACCGGGGAGCTGTTTTTT.

V is TRBV6-2 or TRBV6-3 and J is TRBJ2-7, with 10 positions matching TRBD2. Germline CDR1 reads MNHEY; CDR2 reads SVGEGT. V was pared by 3 bases and J by 0 bases, with 5 bases of the junction left unmatched. The CDR3 extends over 16 amino acids. The CDR3 nucleotides read TGTGCCAGCAGTTATTCGACTAGCGGGCTCTCCTACGAGCAGTACTTC. It specifies CASSYSTSGLSYEQYF.

The CDR3 DNA is TGTGCCAGTACTCTCTACCTGGGGCAAATCAACACTGAAGCTTTCTTT. This encodes CASTLYLGQINTEAFF. The chain joins TRBV19 to TRBJ1-1, with a possible D match to TRBD1 (5 bases). The V gene lost 7 bases and the J gene lost 2 bases, with 20 bases spanning the gap. The CDR3 has 16 residues. Per the germline V gene, CDR1 is LNHDA and CDR2 is SQIVND (reference sequence).

V gene TRBV27 combines with J gene TRBJ2-7; D remains unclear. The CDR3 runs 13 residues. The V end was cut by 5 bases, the J end by 6 bases, with 14 bases between. The germline V gene has CDR1 MNHEY and CDR2 SMNVEV (reference sequence). The CDR3 DNA sequence: TGTGCCAGCAGTCCGACTTTTTCCGCCGAGCAGTACTTC. Amino acids: CASSPTFSAEQYF.

This chain uses TRBV15 with TRBJ1-5, with TRBD1 matching over 7 bases. The V and J ends lost 0 bases and 5 bases, in that order; junction bases with no gene match: 7. Germline loops: CDR1 LNHNV, CDR2 YYDKDF (reference sequence). The CDR3 covers 16 residues. The CDR3 reads CATSRDIGGGDQPQHF. The CDR3 DNA reads as TGTGCCACCAGCAGAGATATAGGGGGCGGGGATCAGCCCCAGCATTTT.

The chain has TRBV19 and TRBJ2-1; tentative D call: TRBD2 (6 bases). Trimming pared 2 bases from V and 8 bases from J, leaving 10 bases between. Germline CDR1 is LNHDA and CDR2 is SQIVND (reference sequence). The CDR3 spans 13 residues. In nucleotides, the CDR3 is TGTGCCAGTAGTATACAGACTAGTTATGAGCAGTTCTTC. This encodes CASSIQTSYEQFF.

The chain couples TRBV25-1 to TRBJ1-2; 7 bases are shared with TRBD1. The ends lost 2 bases at V and 4 bases at J; junction bases unmatched: 4. The CDR3 runs 14 residues. Germline CDR1 and CDR2: MGHDK and SYGVNS. The CDR3 region is CASSELGQAYGYTF. The CDR3 nucleotides read TGTGCCAGCAGTGAACTCGGACAGGCCTATGGCTACACCTTC.

This chain uses TRBV11-3 with TRBJ2-7; perhaps TRBD2 as D (6 bases). V lost 1 base and J lost 4, with 23 bases in between. The CDR3 length is 18 residues. Germline V CDR1 and CDR2: SGHNT, YENEEA. CDR3 sequence: CASSLVEGQAGTPYEQYF. The CDR3 bases are TGTGCCAGCAGCTTAGTAGAGGGGCAGGCGGGAACCCCTTACGAGCAGTACTTC.